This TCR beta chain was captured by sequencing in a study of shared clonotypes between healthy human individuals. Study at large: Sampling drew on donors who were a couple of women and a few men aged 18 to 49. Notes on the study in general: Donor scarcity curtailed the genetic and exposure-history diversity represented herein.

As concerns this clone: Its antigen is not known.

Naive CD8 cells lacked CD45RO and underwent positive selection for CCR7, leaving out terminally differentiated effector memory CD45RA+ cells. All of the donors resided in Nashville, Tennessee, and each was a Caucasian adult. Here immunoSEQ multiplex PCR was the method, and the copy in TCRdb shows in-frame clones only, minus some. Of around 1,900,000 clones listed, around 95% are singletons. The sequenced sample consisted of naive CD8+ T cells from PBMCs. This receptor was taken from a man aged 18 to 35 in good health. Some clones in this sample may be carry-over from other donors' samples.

DNA for the CDR3: TGTGCCAGCAGCTTAGTGGCCTTGGGGGTGACTGTCCCCGGGGAGCTGTTTTTT. Residues: CASSLVALGVTVPGELFF. The chain couples TRBV7-7 to TRBJ2-2; D may match TRBD1 or TRBD2 (5 bases each). V shed 1 base and J shed 6 bases, with 21 bases lying between them. Germline loops: CDR1 SSHAT, CDR2 FNYEAQ (reference sequence). The CDR3 totals 18 residues.